The next 6 T cell receptor beta chains were all read from a single sample in a study of blood T cell repertoires in COVID-19. The protocol was immunoSEQ multiplex PCR, while the TCRdb copy is restricted to in-frame clones and leaves out a portion. The repertoire holds about 160,000 clones, with 70% to 90% as singletons. Sequencing was done on a sample of peripheral blood. The receptors shown here come from a man aged 60 to 69 with acute or convalescent COVID-19.

The rearrangement joins TRBV4-3 to TRBJ2-1; a weak D match, TRBD1 (6 bases). Germline loops: CDR1 LGHNA, CDR2 YSLEER. V was clipped by 3 bases and J by 8 bases, with 17 bases between them. The CDR3 runs 15 residues. CDR3 region: CASSQRLQGTHEQFF. The CDR3 nucleotides are TGCGCCAGCAGCCAGAGGCTACAGGGTACCCATGAGCAGTTCTTC.

DNA for the CDR3: TGTGCCAGCAGCTACACGGGGGGTAACCCCAATGAGCAGTTCTTC. Translated, it gives CASSYTGGNPNEQFF. The V gene is TRBV7-6, the J gene TRBJ2-1; 7 bases line up with TRBD2. Germline V gene data show CDR1 as SGHVS and CDR2 as FNYEAQ. The CDR3 is made up of 15 amino acids. V lost 4 bases to trimming and J lost 6 bases; unmatched junction nucleotides: 9.

The chain links TRBV7-2 to TRBJ1-2; D gene uncertain. Germline V gene lookup returns CDR1 SGHTA and CDR2 FQGNSA. V was pared by 1 base and J by 7 bases, with 13 bases between. The CDR3 runs 14 residues. The CDR3 spells CASSLVEMITGYTF. CDR3 coding DNA: TGTGCCAGCAGCTTAGTCGAGATGATAACTGGCTACACCTTC.

This clone showed up just a few times. The chain recombines TRBV6-5 with TRBJ1-2; D gene uncertain. The CDR3 is 13 residues long. The V end lost 5 bases, the J end lost 5 bases, and 12 bases lay between the germline ends. In germline, CDR1 is MNHEY, CDR2 SVGAGI. The CDR3: CASSPPGRYGYTF. CDR3 in DNA: TGTGCCAGCAGTCCCCCCGGGAGGTATGGCTACACCTTC.

The chain joins TRBV5-4 to TRBJ2-3; 9 bases fit TRBD2. This CDR3 region has 17 residues. J gave up 6 bases and V 0 bases, and 11 bases lay outside the gene matches. Germline V gene data show CDR1 as SGHNT and CDR2 as YYREEE (reference sequence). The CDR3 nucleotides are TGTGCCAGCAGCTTGGGATTTGGCGGGGGGGCAATCGATACGCAGTATTTT. This sequence encodes CASSLGFGGGAIDTQYF.

This clone is a singleton in its sample. The V call is TRBV7-9, the J call TRBJ1-6, with TRBD1 matching over 7 bases. There are 15 residues in the CDR3. Germline V lookup: CDR1 SEHNR, CDR2 FQNEAQ (reference sequence). The V and J ends lost 5 bases and 3 bases, in that order; junction bases with no gene match: 4. The CDR3 coding sequence is TGTGCCAGCAGCGCACAGGGGAGCTATAATTCACCCCTCCACTTT. Residues: CASSAQGSYNSPLHF.